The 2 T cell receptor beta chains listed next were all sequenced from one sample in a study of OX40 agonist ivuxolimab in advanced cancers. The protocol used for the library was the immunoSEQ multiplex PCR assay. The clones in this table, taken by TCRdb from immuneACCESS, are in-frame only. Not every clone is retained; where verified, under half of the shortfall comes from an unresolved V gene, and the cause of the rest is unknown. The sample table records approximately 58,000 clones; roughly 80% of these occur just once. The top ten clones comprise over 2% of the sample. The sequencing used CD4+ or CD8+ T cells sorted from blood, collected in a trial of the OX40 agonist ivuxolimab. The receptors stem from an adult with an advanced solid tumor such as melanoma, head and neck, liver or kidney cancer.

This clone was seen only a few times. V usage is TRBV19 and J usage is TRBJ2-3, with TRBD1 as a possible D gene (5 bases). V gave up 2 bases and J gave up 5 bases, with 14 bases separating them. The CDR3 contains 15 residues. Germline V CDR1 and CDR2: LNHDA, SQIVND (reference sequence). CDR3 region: CASSIQGTGLDTQYF. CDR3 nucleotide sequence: TGTGCCAGTAGTATACAGGGTACAGGATTAGATACGCAGTATTTT. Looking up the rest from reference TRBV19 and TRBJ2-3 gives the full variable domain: DGGITQSPKYLFRKEGQNVTLSCEQNLNHDAMYWYRQDPGQGLRLIYYSQIVNDFQKGDIAEGYSVSREKKESFPLTVTSAQKNPTAFYLCASSIQGTGLDTQYFGPGTRLTVL.

The CDR3 is CASSDVAHNQPQHF. In DNA form, the CDR3 reads TGTGCCAGCAGTGACGTGGCACACAATCAGCCCCAGCATTTT. The chain has TRBV2 and TRBJ1-5; no clear D gene. V was pared by 3 bases and J by 3 bases, with 9 bases between. Germline values: CDR1 SNHLY, CDR2 FYNNEI. CDR3 length: 14 residues.